Shown below are 10 T cell receptor beta chains from a single sample sequenced in a study of post-analysis software for immune sequencing data (dated by TCRdb to between 2015 and 2016). The study at large found these results: Patients showed significantly higher frequencies than controls for a handful of TRBV segments, among them TRBV5-6, TRBV5-1 and TRBV20-1.

These receptors' antigens are unknown. The library relied on PCR. The sample was run on an Illumina HiSeq 2500. To reduce PCR and sequencing biases, unique molecular identifiers were incorporated into the TCR beta cDNA libraries. The public reads were run again by TCRdb, first through fastp at Q25 and then through MiXCR, and only productive beta chains were kept. Identical CDR3 proteins give one entry, which carries the most common genes and DNA. The sample table shows around 260,000 distinct CDR3 sequences, and 35% to 40% are seen once. The top ten constitute approximately 4.6% of the sample. The sample taken for sequencing was blood. Receptors originate from a girl between 5 and 17 years old with multiple sclerosis.

This clonotype was counted many times. This chain joins TRBV20-1 and TRBJ2-1, with 10 bases identical to TRBD2. Germline V lookup: CDR1 DFQATT, CDR2 SNEGSKA (reference sequence). J was trimmed by 8 bases and V by 3 bases; bases with no gene match: 4. This CDR3 has 13 amino acids. Here the CDR3 reads CSARSGRAYEQFF. Written as DNA, the CDR3 is TGCAGTGCTAGGAGCGGGAGGGCTTATGAGCAGTTCTTC.

The V gene is TRBV12-3 or TRBV12-4, the J gene TRBJ2-7; possibly TRBD2 for D (5 bases). V lost 0 bases, J lost 0 bases, and 9 bases lay in between. This CDR3 region has 15 residues. CDR3 region: CASSLARADSYEQYF. For the CDR3, the DNA is TGTGCCAGCAGTTTAGCGCGGGCGGACTCCTACGAGCAGTACTTC.

V and J are TRBV4-1 and TRBJ1-2; D is ambiguous. CDR1 and CDR2 (germline): MGHRA, YSYEKL. The V gene lost 1 base and the J gene lost 4 bases, with 7 bases spanning the gap. The CDR3 is 13 residues long. The CDR3 spells CASSQAVLYGYTF. The CDR3 DNA sequence: TGCGCCAGCAGCCAAGCGGTCCTCTATGGCTACACCTTC.

This sequence joins TRBV2 and TRBJ2-7; either TRBD1 or TRBD2 may fit D (5 bases each). V was shortened by 11 bases and J by 1 base, with 21 bases between the two germline ends. The V gene's germline CDR1 is SNHLY and CDR2 FYNNEI. The CDR3 extends over 15 amino acids. CDR3 protein: CASGPPNAVSYEQYF. The CDR3, as DNA: TGTGCCTCGGGGCCACCCAATGCGGTTTCCTACGAGCAGTACTTC.

This clonotype was detected many times. The chain joins TRBV28 to TRBJ2-1; TRBD1 matches at 10 bases. With V trimmed by 5 bases and J by 9 bases, 4 bases remained unmatched. Per germline, CDR1 MDHEN and CDR2 SYDVKM. This CDR3 contains 13 residues. The CDR3 region has the DNA TGTGCCAGCAGTCCCCGGGACAGGGGTGAGCAGTTCTTC. It encodes CASSPRDRGEQFF.

This clonotype has just a few counts. The chain recombines TRBV6-5 with TRBJ2-1, with 8 bases identical to TRBD2. J lost 7 bases, V lost 5 bases, and 16 bases had no gene match. The CDR3 spans 17 residues. The germline CDR1 and CDR2 sequences are MNHEY and SVGAGI. The CDR3 loop is CASSHQGGAGVGNEQFF. In nucleotides, the CDR3 is TGTGCCAGCAGTCACCAAGGGGGAGCGGGAGTGGGGAATGAGCAGTTCTTC.

This rearrangement joins TRBV7-9 to TRBJ1-1; D unresolved. Deletions cut 4 bases from V and 4 bases from J, with 7 bases between. CDR1 SEHNR and CDR2 FQNEAQ come from the germline V gene (reference sequence). CDR3 size: 12 residues. This CDR3 is CASSSGATEAFF. As DNA, the CDR3 is TGTGCCAGCAGCTCAGGCGCCACTGAAGCTTTCTTT.

This clonotype was detected many times. The chain carries TRBV2 and TRBJ2-5; TRBD1 aligns across 8 bases. Germline V gene lookup returns CDR1 SNHLY and CDR2 FYNNEI. Trimming removed 6 bases from V and 7 bases from J; junction bases left unmatched: 7. This CDR3 is 13 amino acids long. The CDR3 region has the DNA TGTGCCAGCAGGGCGGACAGGGACGGGACCCAGTACTTC. Protein: CASRADRDGTQYF.

Notes on this clonotype: This is likely a read error, given that the CDR3 carries no conserved phenylalanine or tryptophan at its end. The rearrangement links TRBV5-1 to TRBJ2-3; D is uncertain. V lost 2 bases to trimming and J lost 1 base, with 11 bases between them. Germline-derived CDR1 and CDR2 are SGHRS and YFSETQ. This CDR3 contains 15 residues. The CDR3 here is CASSFWERGTDTQYL. As DNA, the CDR3 is TGCGCCAGCAGCTTCTGGGAACGTGGCACAGATACGCAGTATTTG.

In this sample, this clonotype turned up once. The chain links TRBV20-1 to TRBJ2-3; a weak D match, TRBD1 (6 bases). CDR1 DFQATT and CDR2 SNEGSKA come from the germline V gene (reference sequence). The V and J ends lost 2 bases and 4 bases respectively, with 10 bases between them. The CDR3 has 13 amino acids. DNA of the CDR3: TGCAGTGCTAGACAGGGGACACCAGATACGCAGTATTTT. Translated: CSARQGTPDTQYF.